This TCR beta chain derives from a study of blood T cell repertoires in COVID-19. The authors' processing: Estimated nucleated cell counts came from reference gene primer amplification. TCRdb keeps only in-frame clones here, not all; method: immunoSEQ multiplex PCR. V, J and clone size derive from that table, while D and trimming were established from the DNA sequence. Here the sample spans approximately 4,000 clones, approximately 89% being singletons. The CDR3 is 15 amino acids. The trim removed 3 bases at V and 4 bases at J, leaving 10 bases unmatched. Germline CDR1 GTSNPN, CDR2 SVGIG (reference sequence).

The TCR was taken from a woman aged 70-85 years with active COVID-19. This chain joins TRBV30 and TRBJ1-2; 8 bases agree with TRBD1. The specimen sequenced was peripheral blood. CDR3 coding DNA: TGTGCCTGGAGCCTGGAGCGACAGGGGCCCTATGGCTACACCTTC. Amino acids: CAWSLERQGPYGYTF.